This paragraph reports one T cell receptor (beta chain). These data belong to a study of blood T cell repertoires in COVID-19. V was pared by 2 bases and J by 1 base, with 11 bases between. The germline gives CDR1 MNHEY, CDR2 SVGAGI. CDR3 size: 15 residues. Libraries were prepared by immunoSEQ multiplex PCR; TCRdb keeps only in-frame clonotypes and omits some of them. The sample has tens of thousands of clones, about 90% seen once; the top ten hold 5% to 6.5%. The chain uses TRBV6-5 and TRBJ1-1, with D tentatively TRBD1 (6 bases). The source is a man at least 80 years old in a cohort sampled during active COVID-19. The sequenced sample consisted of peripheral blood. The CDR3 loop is CASSYIAGENTEAFF. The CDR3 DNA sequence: TGTGCCAGCAGTTACATCGCAGGGGAGAACACTGAAGCTTTCTTT.